Below are 9 T cell receptor beta chains sequenced from a single sample in a study of tumor and adjacent non-tumor tissue in lung cancer. This sample's RNA came from whole unsorted tissue. A modified ARM-PCR protocol with three rounds of nested PCR amplified TCRbeta. One entry per CDR3 protein, called by TCRdb with MiXCR from the multiplex PCR reads. The sample has 65,000 to 95,000 distinct CDR3 sequences; around 70% are singletons. Material: lung tumor tissue. The receptor source for this set is a woman aged 65 to 85 with non-small cell lung cancer.

Of note for this clonotype: A much larger clone sits a single nucleotide away, making a read error possible. The genes are TRBV28 and TRBJ1-1, with a tentative D call TRBD1 (5 bases). The germline V gene encodes CDR1 MDHEN and CDR2 SYDVKM. V shed 7 bases and J shed 3 bases, with 6 bases lying between them. There are 11 residues in the CDR3. CDR3 residues: CASTRDTEAFF. CDR3 DNA sequence: TGTGCCAGCACCAGGGACACTGAAGCTTTCTTT.

This chain links TRBV19 with TRBJ2-7, with a tentative D call TRBD1 (5 bases). Germline CDR1 reads LNHDA; CDR2 reads SQIVND (reference sequence). The CDR3 spans 14 residues. V lost 0 bases, J lost 2 bases, and 8 bases lay in between. CDR3 protein: CASSIEHRPYEQYF. The CDR3 DNA follows: TGTGCCAGTAGTATAGAGCACAGGCCCTACGAGCAGTACTTC.

Of note for this clonotype: This may come from a read error, since a much larger clone is one base off. The genes are TRBV24-1 and TRBJ2-1; 10 positions agree with TRBD2. The CDR3 loop spans 16 amino acids. Germline assignment: CDR1 KGHDR and CDR2 SFDVKD. CDR3 in DNA: TGTGCCACCAGTGATCCGACAGCGGGAGGGGACAATGATCAGTTCTTC. Translating it yields CATSDPTAGGDNDQFF.

By share, this clonotype counts as medium-sized. The CDR3 DNA reads as TGTGCCAGCAGTTGGGACAGGGCGCAGACCCAGTACTTC. Translated, it gives CASSWDRAQTQYF. V and J are TRBV6-6 and TRBJ2-5, with TRBD1 identical over 9 bases. The CDR3 loop spans 13 amino acids. V was pared by 4 bases and J by 6 bases, with 3 bases of the junction left unmatched. Germline assignment: CDR1 MNHNY and CDR2 SVGAGI (reference sequence).

Comment on this clonotype: A junction boundary mismatches the germline segment, possibly from a read error. The gene calls are TRBV5-4 and TRBJ2-1; TRBD2 matches at 8 bases. This CDR3 has 15 amino acids. The germline gives CDR1 SGHNT, CDR2 YYREEE (reference sequence). CDR3 amino acids: CVSSFGTRNHSEQFF. DNA for the CDR3: TGTGTCAGCAGCTTCGGGACTAGGAATCACAGTGAGCAGTTCTTC. The whole variable domain, filled in from reference TRBV5-4 and TRBJ2-1, reads ETGVTQSPTHLIKTRGQQVTLRCSSQSGHNTVSWYQQALGQGPQFIFQYYREEENGRGNFPPRFSGLQFPNYSSELNVNALELDDSALYLCVSSFGTRNHSEQFFGPGTRLTVL.

V usage is TRBV6-1 and J usage is TRBJ2-3; tentative D call: TRBD2 (5 bases). V was shortened by 5 bases and J by 6 bases, with 21 bases between the two germline ends. Germline V gene lookup returns CDR1 MNHNS and CDR2 SASEGT. This CDR3 contains 16 residues. This CDR3 reads CASSSMYSLRADTQYF. The CDR3 DNA reads as TGTGCCAGCAGTTCTATGTACTCGCTGAGGGCTGATACGCAGTATTTT.

With respect to this clonotype: One end of the junction fails to match germline, which may point to a read error. The chain combines TRBV10-3 with TRBJ2-2, with TRBD2 as a possible D gene (5 bases). This CDR3 has 14 amino acids. Germline assignment: CDR1 ENHRY and CDR2 SYGVKD. The CDR3 sequence is CAISEVRYTGELFF. CDR3 nucleotides: TGTGCCATCAGTGAAGTAAGGTACACCGGGGAACTGTTTTTT.

As for this clonotype: This CDR3 fails to terminate in the conserved phenylalanine or tryptophan, so it likely reflects a read error. This chain connects TRBV7-8 to TRBJ1-2, with no clear D. This CDR3 comprises 16 residues. Germline-derived CDR1 and CDR2 are SGHVS and FQNEAQ. The CDR3 sequence: CASNLEEGTTTYGYTY. The CDR3 region has the DNA TGTGCCAGCAACTTAGAGGAGGGCACGACAACATATGGCTACACCTAC.

Worth noting for this clonotype: The junction shows a germline mismatch at one end, possibly a read error. The chain recombines TRBV20-1 with TRBJ1-1, with D possibly matching TRBD1 (6 bases). This CDR3 is built from 15 residues. The V gene's germline CDR1 is DFQATT and CDR2 SNEGSKA (reference sequence). The CDR3 bases are TGCAGTGCTGCAAGAACCGGACGGAGGGACACCGAAGCTTTCTTT. It specifies CSAARTGRRDTEAFF.